Listed below are T cell receptor beta chains from one sample, sequenced in a study of cytomegalovirus exposure and HLA in healthy donors. The protocol was immunoSEQ multiplex PCR, while the TCRdb copy is restricted to in-frame clones and leaves out a portion. The sample holds about 60,000 clones; 70% are singletons and the top ten take 19%. What was sequenced was PBMCs. The receptors derive from a woman aged 55-69 years in good health and CMV-seropositive. CDR3s include the opening cysteine and the closing phenylalanine or tryptophan. A D gene is named only where the DNA matches it firmly. Clone sizes are given selectively: once, few, many, or a class where the clone is expanded.

few	TRBV18	TRBD1	TRBJ1-5	CASSLGTGGSQPQHF	TGTGCCAGCTCATTGGGGACAGGGGGCAGTCAGCCCCAGCATTTT
NA	TRBV29-1	NA	TRBJ1-1	CSASGLWNTEAFF	TGCAGCGCTTCGGGTCTGTGGAACACTGAAGCTTTCTTT
NA	TRBV2	NA	TRBJ2-2	CASSDWPGAGELFF	TGTGCCAGCAGTGACTGGCCCGGGGCCGGGGAGCTGTTTTTT
NA	TRBV27	NA	TRBJ2-3	CASTFSLASSIDTQYF	TGTGCCAGCACCTTTTCCCTTGCCTCGAGTATAGATACGCAGTATTTT
NA	TRBV5-1	TRBD2	TRBJ2-1	CASSWSLAGDNEQFF	TGCGCCAGCAGCTGGTCCCTAGCGGGGGACAATGAGCAGTTCTTC
NA	TRBV14	NA	TRBJ2-1	CASSLSRSIYNEQFF	TGTGCCAGCAGCCTATCACGGAGCATATACAATGAGCAGTTCTTC
few	TRBV6-7	NA	TRBJ2-7	CASIVVSLRQYF	TGTGCCAGCATTGTTGTGAGTCTAAGGCAGTACTTC
NA	TRBV7-8	NA	TRBJ2-5	CASSLAGGYQETQYF	TGTGCCAGCAGCTTAGCGGGGGGTTACCAAGAGACCCAGTACTTC
few	TRBV18	TRBD1	TRBJ1-5	CASSPAGGTSQPQHF	TGTGCCAGCTCACCCGCAGGGGGCACGAGTCAGCCCCAGCATTTT
NA	TRBV4-2	TRBD1	TRBJ2-7	CASSPDRQGYEQYF	TGTGCCAGCAGTCCTGACAGACAGGGGTACGAGCAGTACTTC
once	TRBV7-2	TRBD1	TRBJ2-7	CASSLQTGGYEQYF	TGTGCCAGCAGCCTGCAGACAGGGGGCTACGAGCAGTACTTC
NA	TRBV19	TRBD1	TRBJ1-5	CASSTIGTGGRGASNQPQHF	TGTGCCAGTAGTACAATCGGGACAGGGGGCCGGGGTGCTTCGAATCAGCCCCAGCATTTT